This paragraph reports one TCR beta chain. The sample originates from a study of blood T cell repertoires in COVID-19. Across the study: Sources were T cells, B-cell-depleted T cells, or PBMCs; the material itself was cDNA or gDNA.

Cohort allocation depended upon clinical history that participants reported. Deletions cut 4 bases from V and 3 bases from J, with 15 bases between. Germline V CDR1 and CDR2: MGHRA, YSYEKL. The CDR3 totals 15 residues. Authors' analysis steps: Amplified reference gene primers provided the basis for estimating nucleated cell counts. Sequenced by immunoSEQ multiplex PCR; TCRdb stores in-frame clones only, minus some. V and J calls and clone size come straight from that table; D and trimming were deduced from the DNA. This table has hundreds of thousands of clones, around 89% appearing once. The V call is TRBV4-1, the J call TRBJ1-2; D may be TRBD1 (6 bases). The sequencing input was PBMCs or T cells enriched from blood (not recorded which). This TCR derives from a woman younger than 30 with acute COVID-19. CDR3 DNA: TGCGCCAGCAGCCCGGGGGCAGGGAGGGACTATGGCTACACCTTC. Translated: CASSPGAGRDYGYTF.